Reported below is one T cell receptor (beta chain). Its antigen is currently unknown. A multiplex PCR was run with 60 Vbeta primers and 13 Jbeta primers. Generated by immunoSEQ multiplex PCR, the TCRdb table keeps only in-frame clones and is missing some. Of 95,000 to 150,000 clones listed, 65% to 90% are singletons. These data originate in a study of cytomegalovirus exposure and HLA in healthy donors. About the study: The study placed 80% to 90% of its roughly 400 genotyped donors in the Caucasian-associated ancestry cluster.

Germline assignment: CDR1 SEHNR and CDR2 FQNEAQ (reference sequence). The V and J ends lost 5 bases and 5 bases respectively, with 9 bases between them. The CDR3 totals 12 residues. General observations from the study: Most TCR sequences were uncommon, yet certain public TCRs appeared in many donors. Listed as cytomegalovirus-associated were approximately 160 TCR beta chains.

The J gene is TRBJ2-5, the V gene TRBV7-9, with D possibly TRBD2 on 5 matching bases. Sequenced sample: PBMCs. The TCR originated in a man aged 30-40 years in good health and CMV-seronegative. CDR3: CASSPRGETQYF. DNA for the CDR3: TGTGCCAGCAGCCCCAGAGGGGAGACCCAGTACTTC.